The TCR beta chain described here comes from a study of blood T cell repertoires in COVID-19. Turning to the study itself: Donors in the United States, Italy and Spain gave samples during acute or convalescent COVID-19.

Germline CDR1 SGHRS, CDR2 YFSETQ. Trimming took 4 bases from V and 6 from J, leaving 17 bases between them. This CDR3 region has 15 residues. How the authors handled the data: Amplified reference gene primers provided the basis for estimating nucleated cell counts. Sequenced by immunoSEQ multiplex PCR; TCRdb stores in-frame clones only, minus some. D and trimming were read from the DNA, whereas the V and J calls and clone size are those reported in that table. The sample shows some 300,000 clones, 85% to 90% of them seen only once. The sequenced material came from peripheral blood. This TCR came from a woman between 45 and 65 years old with COVID-19, enrolled during active disease. This sequence joins TRBV5-1 and TRBJ1-5; D not certain. CDR3 DNA sequence: TGCGCCAGCAGCCCGATAGGAGAACTTGCTCAGCCCCAGCATTTT. Translation gives CASSPIGELAQPQHF.